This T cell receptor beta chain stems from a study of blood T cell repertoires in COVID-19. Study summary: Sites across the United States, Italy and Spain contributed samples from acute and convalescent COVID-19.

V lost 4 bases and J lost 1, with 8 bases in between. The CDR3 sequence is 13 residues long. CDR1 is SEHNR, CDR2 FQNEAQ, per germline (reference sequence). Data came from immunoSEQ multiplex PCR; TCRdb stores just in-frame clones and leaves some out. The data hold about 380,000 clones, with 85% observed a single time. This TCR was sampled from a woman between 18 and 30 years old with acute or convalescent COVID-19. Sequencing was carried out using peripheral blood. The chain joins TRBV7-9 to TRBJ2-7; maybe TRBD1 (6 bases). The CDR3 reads CASSSDRSYEQYF. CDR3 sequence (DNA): TGTGCCAGCAGCTCCGACAGGTCCTACGAGCAGTACTTC.